This T cell receptor beta chain was sequenced in a study of technical replicates of blood from a handful of donors. This table comes from immunoSEQ multiplex PCR, and its TCRdb copy is limited to in-frame clones, with some not included. The sample yields about 97,000 clones, approximately 96% seen once. The CDR3 has 19 amino acids. CDR1 is MDHEN, CDR2 SYDVKM, per germline. Trimming removed 3 bases from V and 1 base from J; junction bases left unmatched: 13. The sequencing sample was made of T cells isolated from PBMCs. The V and J genes are TRBV28 and TRBJ2-2; 8 nucleotides agree with TRBD1. This clonotype was sampled from a human donor in good health. The CDR3 sequence: CASSLFPGQAQRNTGELFF. For the CDR3, the DNA is TGTGCCAGCAGTTTGTTTCCGGGACAGGCCCAAAGGAACACCGGGGAGCTGTTTTTT.